This passage covers 21 T cell receptor beta chains from one sample sequenced in a study of blood T cell repertoires in COVID-19. Sequencing used immunoSEQ multiplex PCR; TCRdb keeps in-frame clones, though not all of them. This table has roughly 250,000 clones, 75% to 90% appearing once. Sequenced material: peripheral blood. The receptors derive from a man between 60 and 70 years old who had recovered from COVID-19.

The rearrangement uses TRBV9 and TRBJ2-1; D possibly corresponds to TRBD1 (8 bases). The CDR3 length is 17 residues. V was clipped by 1 base and J by 6 bases, with 20 bases between them. Germline CDR1 is SGDLS and CDR2 is YYNGEE. CDR3 amino acids: CASSVSGTGGWFNEQFF. The CDR3 DNA follows: TGTGCCAGCAGCGTAAGCGGGACAGGAGGGTGGTTCAATGAGCAGTTCTTC.

The rearrangement uses TRBV10-2 and TRBJ2-5, with 8 bases lining up with TRBD2. CDR3 size: 15 residues. Looked up from germline, CDR1 is WSHSY and CDR2 is SAAADI. V was pared by 5 bases and J by 4 bases, with 9 bases of the junction left unmatched. CDR3 bases: TGCGCCAGCAGTTGGGGGCTAGCGGGTCCAGAGACCCAGTACTTC. Its protein is CASSWGLAGPETQYF.

This clone was seen at least ten times. The J gene is TRBJ1-5, the V gene TRBV5-1; TRBD1 might be the D (6 bases). This CDR3 has 14 residues. Germline loops: CDR1 SGHRS, CDR2 YFSETQ. Deletions cut 4 bases from V and 4 bases from J, with 12 bases between. CDR3 region: CASSPTGPNQPQHF. CDR3 sequence (DNA): TGCGCCAGCAGCCCGACAGGCCCGAATCAGCCCCAGCATTTT. The entire variable domain, with the rest obtained from reference TRBV5-1 and TRBJ1-5, is as follows: KAGVTQTPRYLIKTRGQQVTLSCSPISGHRSVSWYQQTPGQGLQFLFEYFSETQRNKGNFPGRFSGRQFSNSRSEMNVSTLELGDSALYLCASSPTGPNQPQHFGDGTRLSIL.

The rearrangement uses TRBV5-1 and TRBJ2-6, with D possibly being TRBD1 (6 bases). The CDR3 loop spans 16 amino acids. With 4 bases removed from V and 4 bases from J, the gap between germline ends came to 15 bases. Germline assignment: CDR1 SGHRS and CDR2 YFSETQ. CDR3 protein: CASSQQNRAGANVLTF. CDR3 coding DNA: TGCGCCAGCAGCCAACAAAACAGGGCCGGGGCCAACGTCCTGACTTTC. Based on the CDR3 plus reference TRBV5-1 and TRBJ2-6, the full variable domain is KAGVTQTPRYLIKTRGQQVTLSCSPISGHRSVSWYQQTPGQGLQFLFEYFSETQRNKGNFPGRFSGRQFSNSRSEMNVSTLELGDSALYLCASSQQNRAGANVLTFGAGSRLTVL.

This clone was detected only a few times. The chain couples TRBV5-6 to TRBJ1-5; possibly TRBD1 for D (6 bases). CDR1 is SGHDT and CDR2 is YYEEEE in the germline V gene. The CDR3 loop spans 15 amino acids. Trimming shortened V by 1 base and J by 4 bases, and 12 bases separated the two germline ends. CDR3 sequence: CASSLRLTGNQPQHF. The CDR3 region has the DNA TGTGCCAGCAGCTTGAGGTTGACAGGTAATCAGCCCCAGCATTTT.

The genes are TRBV15 and TRBJ1-6; no reliable D call. Germline CDR1 reads LNHNV; CDR2 reads YYDKDF (reference sequence). V lost 1 base and J lost 10, with 11 bases in between. The CDR3 consists of 14 residues. CDR3 nucleotides: TGTGCCACCAGCAGAGTTAAGGGAGAGTCACCCCTCCACTTT. This codes for CATSRVKGESPLHF.

The chain has TRBV14 and TRBJ1-2, with no clear D. Germline CDR1 SGHDN, CDR2 FVKESK. V was shortened by 6 bases and J by 3 bases, with 17 bases between the two germline ends. This CDR3 is built from 15 residues. As DNA, the CDR3 is TGTGCCAGCAGACCGTTTATGCAGGTTGACTATGGCTACACCTTC. Its protein is CASRPFMQVDYGYTF.

The chain combines TRBV5-1 with TRBJ1-1, with a tentative D call TRBD1 (6 bases). The V end was cut by 4 bases, the J end by 4 bases, with 23 bases between. CDR1 and CDR2 from the germline V gene are SGHRS and YFSETQ. The CDR3 runs to 17 residues. The CDR3: CASSLSAGGRIPTEAFF. Here the CDR3 DNA reads TGCGCCAGCAGCCTATCAGCGGGGGGCCGTATTCCCACTGAAGCTTTCTTT.

The V and J genes are TRBV5-8 and TRBJ2-3; no clear D gene. The CDR3 covers 14 residues. Trimming shortened V by 2 bases and J by 1 base, and 8 bases separated the two germline ends. The germline gives CDR1 SGHTS, CDR2 YDEGEE. This CDR3 reads CASSFGRGTDTQYF. CDR3 sequence (DNA): TGTGCCAGCAGCTTTGGCCGGGGCACAGATACGCAGTATTTT.

The V gene is TRBV30, the J gene TRBJ1-2, with unresolved D. V was shortened by 2 bases and J by 6 bases, with 19 bases between the two germline ends. The CDR3 sequence is 15 residues long. The V gene's germline CDR1 is GTSNPN and CDR2 SVGIG (reference sequence). The CDR3 bases are TGTGCCTGGAGTAAAATTCCCCGGGAAGGAAATGGCTACACCTTC. Protein sequence: CAWSKIPREGNGYTF.

This clone was counted a few times. This chain uses TRBV4-2 with TRBJ1-4; 8 bases match TRBD1. Per the germline V gene, CDR1 is LGHNA and CDR2 is YNFKEQ. Trimming cost V 8 bases and J 1 base; bases outside gene matches: 15. The CDR3 extends over 18 amino acids. The CDR3 DNA is TGTGCCAGCGGATTGAGGCAGGGGGCGGGCGGAACTAATGAAAAACTGTTTTTT. Translation gives CASGLRQGAGGTNEKLFF.

The chain links TRBV19 to TRBJ1-2; D possibly corresponds to TRBD1 (5 bases). The V end lost 5 bases, the J end lost 4 bases, and 17 bases lay between the germline ends. This CDR3 is 15 amino acids long. Germline-derived CDR1 and CDR2 are LNHDA and SQIVND (reference sequence). CDR3 sequence: CASSPGGGIGYGYTF. For the CDR3, the DNA is TGTGCCAGTAGTCCCGGGGGGGGGATTGGCTATGGCTACACCTTC.

The V call is TRBV7-2, the J call TRBJ2-2, with D perhaps matching TRBD2 (6 bases). V gave up 6 bases and J gave up 3 bases, with 11 bases separating them. Germline V gives CDR1 SGHTA, CDR2 FQGNSA. This CDR3 is 14 amino acids long. CDR3 region: CASRRDSYTGELFF. CDR3 DNA sequence: TGTGCCAGCAGGAGGGACTCATACACCGGGGAGCTGTTTTTT.

The genes are TRBV6-5 and TRBJ1-4, with D unclear. V was cut by 7 bases and J by 3 bases, with 15 bases left in between. CDR1 and CDR2 from the germline V gene are MNHEY and SVGAGI. The CDR3 consists of 15 residues. CDR3 nucleotides: TGTGCCAGCACTAGAGCCTACGGATCTAATGAAAAACTGTTTTTT. Its protein is CASTRAYGSNEKLFF.

Worth noting for this clone: This same CDR3 is encoded by further DNA sequences in the sample. The V and J genes are TRBV6-5 and TRBJ1-1; unclear D gene. The ends were cut back, 5 bases at V and 1 base at J, with 8 bases in the middle. Germline V gives CDR1 MNHEY, CDR2 SVGAGI. This CDR3 is built from 13 residues. The CDR3 bases are TGTGCCAGCAGTAGGAGTCCGAACACTGAAGCTTTCTTT. Its translation is CASSRSPNTEAFF.

This chain connects TRBV29-1 to TRBJ1-2, with 7 bases fitting TRBD1. The trim removed 4 bases at V and 6 bases at J, leaving 5 bases unmatched. This CDR3 comprises 12 residues. Germline V gene lookup returns CDR1 SQVTM and CDR2 ANQGSEA. CDR3 amino acids: CSVVNRGDGYTF. The CDR3, as DNA: TGCAGCGTTGTTAACAGGGGCGATGGCTACACCTTC.

The chain is built from TRBV19 and TRBJ2-6, with a weak D call TRBD2 (7 bases). V was trimmed by 5 bases and J by 0 bases, leaving 8 bases between them. The germline CDR1 and CDR2 sequences are LNHDA and SQIVND (reference sequence). The CDR3 consists of 15 residues. CDR3 sequence reads: CASSGGASGANVLTF. In DNA form, the CDR3 reads TGTGCCAGTAGTGGGGGGGCCTCTGGGGCCAACGTCCTGACTTTC.

The chain is built from TRBV6-5 and TRBJ2-4, with 10 bases that match TRBD1. Trimming cost V 7 bases and J 6 bases; bases outside gene matches: 6. Per the germline V gene, CDR1 is MNHEY and CDR2 is SVGAGI. This CDR3 has 14 amino acids. Here the CDR3 DNA reads TGTGCCAGCACTTGGGGGACAGGGGCAAACATTCAGTACTTC. Its protein product is CASTWGTGANIQYF.

The genes are TRBV9 and TRBJ2-5; D is possibly TRBD1 (6 bases). The V and J ends lost 4 bases and 0 bases respectively, with 16 bases between them. The length of the CDR3 is 16 residues. Germline CDR1 and CDR2: SGDLS and YYNGEE. The CDR3 region has the DNA TGTGCCAGCAGCACAATGCATTGGGACAACCAAGAGACCCAGTACTTC. Its translation: CASSTMHWDNQETQYF.

The chain combines TRBV5-1 with TRBJ1-5, with D maybe TRBD1 (5 bases). The length of the CDR3 is 15 residues. CDR1 is SGHRS and CDR2 is YFSETQ in the germline V gene. The ends were cut back, 0 bases at V and 3 bases at J, with 10 bases in the middle. DNA of the CDR3: TGCGCCAGCAGCTTGGAGGGGAATGACAATCAGCCCCAGCATTTT. Residues: CASSLEGNDNQPQHF. Based on the CDR3 plus reference TRBV5-1 and TRBJ1-5, the full variable domain is KAGVTQTPRYLIKTRGQQVTLSCSPISGHRSVSWYQQTPGQGLQFLFEYFSETQRNKGNFPGRFSGRQFSNSRSEMNVSTLELGDSALYLCASSLEGNDNQPQHFGDGTRLSIL.

The CDR3 DNA is TGTGCCACCTCGGACTACAGGGGTTCCTCCTACGAGCAGTACTTC. Protein sequence: CATSDYRGSSYEQYF. The chain carries TRBV25-1 and TRBJ2-7, with D perhaps matching TRBD1 (7 bases). There are 15 residues in the CDR3. Looked up from germline, CDR1 is MGHDK and CDR2 is SYGVNS. V gave up 10 bases and J gave up 0 bases, with 19 bases separating them.